One and the same sample provided the 21 T cell receptor beta chains below, sequenced in a study of glioma-infiltrating T cells. Using RNA template, CDR3s of TCR alpha and beta were amplified with iRepertoire arm-PCR. TCRdb reprocessed the multiplex PCR reads with MiXCR, giving one entry per CDR3 protein. This table holds over 80,000 distinct CDR3 sequences, 40% found once. Sequenced: glioma tissue, nonneoplastic brain tissue, or PBMCs (not recorded which). The receptors were sampled from a human donor with low-grade glioma or glioblastoma, undergoing nonglioma brain surgery, or in good health (not recorded which).

On this clonotype itself: This sequence may be a read error, since a much larger clone differs from it by one base. J is TRBJ1-2 and V is TRBV12-3 or TRBV12-4, with D perhaps matching TRBD1 (5 bases). With 6 bases removed from V and 6 bases from J, the gap between germline ends came to 20 bases. The CDR3 has 15 residues. The CDR3 bases are TGTGCCAGCAGCGGATTGCCGTCACGGGGACATGGCTACACCTTC. Translating gives CASSGLPSRGHGYTF.

This clonotype was counted ten times or more. The rearrangement uses TRBV3-1 and TRBJ2-2; TRBD2 matches at 8 bases. After removal of 8 bases from V and 5 bases from J, the junction contained 4 bases not matched to a gene. The germline gives CDR1 LGHDT, CDR2 YNNKEL (reference sequence). This CDR3 is built from 13 residues. The CDR3 sequence is CASLSGGTGELFF. The CDR3 DNA sequence: TGTGCCAGCCTTTCGGGAGGGACCGGGGAGCTGTTTTTT.

This clonotype has a count of ten or more. This sequence joins TRBV12-3 or TRBV12-4 and TRBJ2-1; 9 nucleotides match TRBD1. V was clipped by 3 bases and J by 3 bases; unmatched bases: 3. The CDR3 length is 15 residues. The DNA of the CDR3 is TGTGCCAGCAGTTTTCGACAGGGGGGCTACAATGAGCAGTTCTTC. Translating it yields CASSFRQGGYNEQFF.

This clonotype was recorded at least ten times. The chain links TRBV7-2 to TRBJ2-7; 11 positions match TRBD2. In germline, CDR1 is SGHTA, CDR2 FQGNSA. V dropped 3 bases and J dropped 6; count of bases not matched to a gene: 7. CDR3 length: 15 amino acids. CDR3 in amino acids: CASSFTSGSGFEQYF. The CDR3 DNA is TGTGCCAGCAGCTTCACTAGCGGGAGTGGTTTCGAGCAGTACTTC. Filled out from reference TRBV7-2 and TRBJ2-7, the complete variable domain reads GAGVSQSPSNKVTEKGKDVELRCDPISGHTALYWYRQSLGQGLEFLIYFQGNSAPDKSGLPSDRFSAERTGGSVSTLTIQRTQQEDSAVYLCASSFTSGSGFEQYFGPGTRLTVT.

The chain joins TRBV19 to TRBJ2-3; D perhaps matches TRBD2 (5 bases). Trimming took 5 bases from V and 2 from J, leaving 11 bases between them. The CDR3 runs to 14 residues. Germline-derived CDR1 and CDR2 are LNHDA and SQIVND (reference sequence). The CDR3 bases are TGTGCCAGTAGTCCAGGACTGTACACAGATACGCAGTATTTT. Its translation is CASSPGLYTDTQYF.

This rearrangement joins TRBV9 to TRBJ2-7; D unclear. This CDR3 region has 14 residues. CDR1 and CDR2 from the germline V gene are SGDLS and YYNGEE. Trimming took 3 bases from V and 1 from J, leaving 11 bases between them. CDR3: CASSALGGSYEQYF. Written as DNA, the CDR3 is TGTGCCAGCAGCGCCTTAGGCGGTTCCTACGAGCAGTACTTC.

This clonotype has ten or more counts. The rearrangement uses TRBV20-1 and TRBJ2-5; possibly TRBD1 or TRBD2 for D (5 bases each). V lost 2 bases and J 7 bases, leaving 14 bases between the germline ends. Germline loops: CDR1 DFQATT, CDR2 SNEGSKA (reference sequence). This CDR3 has 13 amino acids. The DNA of the CDR3 is TGCAGTGCTAGATCGGGACCGGCCAGGACCCAGTACTTC. Protein sequence: CSARSGPARTQYF.

The table lists this clonotype with many counts. The chain combines TRBV18 with TRBJ2-5; D may be TRBD1 (6 bases). The CDR3 consists of 13 residues. Germline CDR1 reads KGHSH; CDR2 reads LQKENI. V lost 1 base to trimming and J lost 4 bases, with 7 bases between them. In nucleotides, the CDR3 is TGTGCCAGCTCACCACGAGGGGGAGAGACCCAGTACTTC. Translated: CASSPRGGETQYF.

A word on this clonotype: Possible read error: a much larger clone is one base away. The chain links TRBV7-9 to TRBJ2-7; no reliable D call. The CDR3 is 17 amino acids. The ends were cut back, 3 bases at V and 3 bases at J, with 21 bases in the middle. Looked up from germline, CDR1 is SEHNR and CDR2 is FQNEAQ (reference sequence). The CDR3 DNA is TGTGCCAGCAGCTTCCCTGCCGATTACAGCCTCTACTACGAGCAGTACTTC. It is translated as CASSFPADYSLYYEQYF. Complete variable domain (other parts from reference TRBV7-9 and TRBJ2-7): DTGVSQNPRHKITKRGQNVTFRCDPISEHNRLYWYRQTLGQGPEFLTYFQNEAQLEKSRLLSDRFSAERPKGSFSTLEIQRTEQGDSAMYLCASSFPADYSLYYEQYFGPGTRLTVT.

The chain combines TRBV20-1 with TRBJ2-3; a weak D match, TRBD1 (5 bases). CDR3 length: 15 amino acids. Looked up from germline, CDR1 is DFQATT and CDR2 is SNEGSKA (reference sequence). Trimming removed 4 bases at V and 0 bases at J, with 14 bases between. The CDR3 nucleotides are TGCAGTGCTATACAGGAATGCTATAGCACAGATACGCAGTATTTT. Encoded protein: CSAIQECYSTDTQYF.

This clonotype was seen at least ten times. The gene calls are TRBV29-1 and TRBJ1-1; D unclear. Trimming cost V 1 base and J 7 bases, with 19 bases left between them. The CDR3 loop spans 15 amino acids. Germline CDR1 and CDR2: SQVTM and ANQGSEA. The DNA for the CDR3 is TGCAGCGTTGAAGTTGATTCGGATCCGTACGGTGAAGCTTTCTTT. It translates to CSVEVDSDPYGEAFF.

This rearrangement joins TRBV4-1 to TRBJ2-2; 7 bases are a match to TRBD2. Germline lookup yields CDR1 MGHRA and CDR2 YSYEKL. Unmatched junction bases numbered 10, after V lost 2 bases and J lost 4 bases. The CDR3 totals 17 residues. The CDR3 loop reads CASSQTSVGLGTGELFF. Here the CDR3 DNA reads TGCGCCAGCAGCCAAACTAGCGTGGGACTCGGCACCGGGGAGCTGTTTTTT.

Comment on this clonotype: The missing conserved phenylalanine or tryptophan at the end of this CDR3 makes a read error likely. The chain couples TRBV6-2 or TRBV6-3 to TRBJ1-1; perhaps TRBD1 as D (5 bases). The CDR3 is made up of 13 amino acids. V lost 5 bases, J lost 1 base, and 8 bases lay in between. Germline V CDR1 and CDR2: MNHEY, SVGEGT. The CDR3 DNA follows: TGTGCCAGCAGTCACGGGGCGAACACTGAAGCTTTCATT. Translated: CASSHGANTEAFI.

This clonotype turned up a few times. The rearrangement links TRBV29-1 to TRBJ2-6; no definite D call. The CDR3 totals 15 residues. The ends were cut back, 6 bases at V and 2 bases at J, with 14 bases in the middle. CDR1 and CDR2 from the germline V gene are SQVTM and ANQGSEA. The CDR3 sequence is CSVLIPGPGANVLTF. Here the CDR3 DNA reads TGCAGCGTCCTCATTCCTGGGCCTGGGGCCAACGTCCTGACTTTC.

This clonotype occurred a few times. The chain is built from TRBV5-1 and TRBJ2-5; TRBD2 aligns across 8 bases. V lost 2 bases and J lost 5; bases outside the gene matches: 8. The CDR3 runs to 15 residues. The germline V gene has CDR1 SGHRS and CDR2 YFSETQ. The chain's CDR3 is CASSFSGAFRETQYF. CDR3 DNA sequence: TGCGCCAGCAGCTTTAGCGGGGCGTTCCGGGAGACCCAGTACTTC. The entire variable domain, with the rest obtained from reference TRBV5-1 and TRBJ2-5, is as follows: KAGVTQTPRYLIKTRGQQVTLSCSPISGHRSVSWYQQTPGQGLQFLFEYFSETQRNKGNFPGRFSGRQFSNSRSEMNVSTLELGDSALYLCASSFSGAFRETQYFGPGTRLLVL.

V gene TRBV4-2 combines with J gene TRBJ2-3, with 9 bases lining up with TRBD2. Germline V lookup: CDR1 LGHNA, CDR2 YNFKEQ. CDR3 length: 15 amino acids. V was clipped by 4 bases and J by 2 bases; unmatched bases: 4. The CDR3 DNA sequence: TGTGCCAGCAGCCTTAGCGGGAGCCACACAGATACGCAGTATTTT. Its protein is CASSLSGSHTDTQYF.

Many counts were recorded for this clonotype. The gene calls are TRBV2 and TRBJ1-5; no definite D call. The CDR3 sequence is 13 residues long. V lost 7 bases, J lost 2 bases, and 9 bases lay in between. Germline V lookup: CDR1 SNHLY, CDR2 FYNNEI. CDR3 amino acids: CASTAGGNQPQHF. DNA of the CDR3: TGTGCCAGCACCGCGGGAGGCAATCAGCCCCAGCATTTT.

As concerns this clonotype: A much larger clone sits a single nucleotide away, making a read error possible. This chain connects TRBV30 to TRBJ2-1, with D possibly matching TRBD2 (6 bases). The CDR3 contains 14 residues. CDR1 and CDR2 from the germline V gene are GTSNPN and SVGIG (reference sequence). CDR3 in DNA: TGTGCCTGGAGTCCCGGGGGTGATCGAAATGAGCAGTCCTTC. It is translated as CAWSPGGDRNEQSF.

The CDR3 DNA is TGTGCTAGTGGTGGGATACTAAACACAGATACGCAGTATTTT. Its protein product is CASGGILNTDTQYF. The genes are TRBV12-5 and TRBJ2-3; no definite D call. Trimming took off 5 bases at V and 2 bases at J, with 11 bases between the two ends. The CDR3 spans 14 residues. Germline CDR1 reads LGHNT; CDR2 reads FRNRAP. Combining the CDR3 with reference TRBV12-5 and TRBJ2-3 gives the whole variable domain DARVTQTPRHKVTEMGQEVTMRCQPILGHNTVFWYRQTMMQGLELLAYFRNRAPLDDSGMPKDRFSAEMPDATLATLKIQPSEPRDSAVYFCASGGILNTDTQYFGPGTRLTVL.

About this clonotype itself: A much larger clone is a single base away; this may be a read error. This chain's CDR3 is CASSSHAKSTEAFF. DNA for the CDR3: TGTGCCAGCAGTTCCCACGCTAAGAGCACTGAAGCTTTCTTT. The chain recombines TRBV12-3 or TRBV12-4 with TRBJ1-1; D gene ambiguous. This CDR3 contains 14 residues. V lost 4 bases and J lost 4, with 13 bases in between.

This clonotype has at least ten counts. The J gene is TRBJ1-1, the V gene TRBV20-1; D perhaps matches TRBD1 (6 bases). Germline V gene data show CDR1 as DFQATT and CDR2 as SNEGSKA (reference sequence). The CDR3 is 14 residues long. V was shortened by 5 bases and J by 4 bases, with 17 bases between the two germline ends. The CDR3, as DNA: TGCAGTGCTGCAACAGGGACGGGGTTCACTGAAGCTTTCTTT. This sequence encodes CSAATGTGFTEAFF.